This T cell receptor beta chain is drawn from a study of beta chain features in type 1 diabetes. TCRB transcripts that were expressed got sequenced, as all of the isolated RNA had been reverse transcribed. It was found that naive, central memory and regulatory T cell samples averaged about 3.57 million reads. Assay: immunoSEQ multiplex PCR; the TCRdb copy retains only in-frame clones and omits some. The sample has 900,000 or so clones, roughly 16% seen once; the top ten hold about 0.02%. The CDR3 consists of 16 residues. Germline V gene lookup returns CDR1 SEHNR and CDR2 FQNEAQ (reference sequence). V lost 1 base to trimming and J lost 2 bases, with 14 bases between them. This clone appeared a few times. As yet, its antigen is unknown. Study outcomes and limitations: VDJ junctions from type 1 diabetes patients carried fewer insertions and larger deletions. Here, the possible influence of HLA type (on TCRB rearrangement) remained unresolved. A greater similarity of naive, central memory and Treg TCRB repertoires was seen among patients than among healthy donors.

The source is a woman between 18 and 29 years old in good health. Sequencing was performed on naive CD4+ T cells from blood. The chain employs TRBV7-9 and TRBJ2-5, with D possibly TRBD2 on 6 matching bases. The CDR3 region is CASSLVQRATQETQYF. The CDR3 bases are TGTGCCAGCAGCTTAGTCCAGCGGGCGACACAAGAGACCCAGTACTTC.